This T cell receptor beta chain was captured in a study of cytomegalovirus exposure and HLA in healthy donors. Regarding the study as a whole: Productive rates of about 90% or about 30% were seen for most TCR beta V segments in an earlier analysis.

Researchers ran the PCR with 60 Vbeta and 13 Jbeta primers. The repertoire was sequenced with immunoSEQ multiplex PCR; TCRdb's copy has only in-frame clones and lacks some. The sample consists of tens of thousands of clones, roughly 80% of them appearing once. Comments on this clone: No antigen is known for it.

CDR1 and CDR2 from the germline V gene are SQVTM and ANQGSEA. This CDR3 is built from 13 residues. V shed 5 bases and J 2 bases; nucleotides not matched to a gene: 5. This receptor was obtained from a woman aged 40 to 50 in good health and CMV-seronegative. This chain links TRBV29-1 with TRBJ1-2; TRBD1 matches 7 bases. Input material: PBMCs. CDR3 nucleotides: TGCAGCGTTTCCGGGACAGAGAACTATGGCTACACCTTC. Amino acid sequence: CSVSGTENYGYTF.